These 23 T cell receptor beta chains were sequenced from one sample in a study of shared clonotypes between healthy human individuals. This table comes from immunoSEQ multiplex PCR, and its TCRdb copy is limited to in-frame clones, with some not included. Of approximately 2,300,000 clones listed, roughly 90% were seen once; the top ten hold around 0.38%. Sequencing input: naive CD4+ T cells from PBMCs. As to subset: CD45RA+ positively selected. The receptors come from a man between 18 and 29 years old in good health. Some clones in this sample may be carry-over from other donors' samples.

The table lists this clone with a count of one. The chain couples TRBV6-1 to TRBJ2-7, with 16 positions matching TRBD2. CDR1 and CDR2 (germline): MNHNS, SASEGT. This CDR3 has 15 amino acids. Germline trimming cut 6 bases from V and 3 bases from J; bases unmatched to any gene: 2. The CDR3 DNA reads TGTGCCAGCAGGGGACTAGCGGGAGGGCACTACGAGCAGTACTTC. This sequence encodes CASRGLAGGHYEQYF.

Regarding this clone: This sample includes further DNA sequences coding for the same CDR3. The chain carries TRBV7-2 and TRBJ1-5; no clear D. The CDR3 is 12 residues long. Germline V gene data show CDR1 as SGHTA and CDR2 as FQGNSA. Trimming took 6 bases from V and 0 from J, leaving 3 bases between them. The CDR3 loop is CASSFSNQPQHF. Here the CDR3 DNA reads TGTGCCAGCAGTTTTAGCAATCAGCCCCAGCATTTT.

The CDR3 loop reads CSVELGAGSGSNYGYTF. Written as DNA, the CDR3 is TGCAGCGTTGAACTCGGGGCAGGATCAGGTTCTAACTATGGCTACACCTTC. The V call is TRBV29-1, the J call TRBJ1-2; D is perhaps TRBD1 (5 bases). The CDR3 is 17 residues long. Germline V gives CDR1 SQVTM, CDR2 ANQGSEA. V was clipped by 2 bases and J by 0 bases, with 19 bases between them.

This sequence joins TRBV27 and TRBJ2-1; D is unresolved. The CDR3 is 12 amino acids. Trimming shortened V by 3 bases and J by 10 bases, and 10 bases separated the two germline ends. CDR1 and CDR2 from the germline V gene are MNHEY and SMNVEV (reference sequence). The CDR3 DNA sequence: TGTGCCAGCAGTTTGAGTCGTACCGAGCAGTTCTTC. As protein: CASSLSRTEQFF.

This clone was detected only a few times. Within the sample, other DNA sequences also encode this same CDR3. V gene TRBV9 combines with J gene TRBJ1-1, with no clear D. Trimming took 2 bases from V and 1 from J, leaving 6 bases between them. This CDR3 is built from 13 residues. Germline V gene data show CDR1 as SGDLS and CDR2 as YYNGEE. CDR3 residues: CASSVTQNTEAFF. For the CDR3, the DNA is TGTGCCAGCAGCGTCACACAGAACACTGAAGCTTTCTTT.

This chain links TRBV6-5 with TRBJ2-2; possible D gene TRBD1, 5 bases. The V and J ends lost 4 bases and 5 bases respectively, with 11 bases between them. Germline CDR1 MNHEY, CDR2 SVGAGI. The CDR3 is 14 residues long. In DNA, the CDR3 is TGTGCCAGCAGTTCCCCAGGGCTAACCGGGGAGCTGTTTTTT. This gives the protein CASSSPGLTGELFF.

V gene TRBV19 combines with J gene TRBJ1-2, with 9 bases aligning to TRBD1. Germline V gives CDR1 LNHDA, CDR2 SQIVND (reference sequence). CDR3 length equals 15 residues. V lost 9 bases, J lost 3 bases, and 11 bases stayed unmatched. As DNA, the CDR3 is TGTGCCAGCACCCTTTCGGGACAGGGAGACTATGGCTACACCTTC. Translation: CASTLSGQGDYGYTF.

The genes are TRBV18 and TRBJ2-5; no definite D call. Germline lookup yields CDR1 KGHSH and CDR2 LQKENI. The CDR3 extends over 13 amino acids. V shed 2 bases and J shed 5 bases, with 9 bases lying between them. This CDR3 reads CASSPGVLETQYF. CDR3 DNA sequence: TGTGCCAGCTCACCAGGCGTTCTGGAGACCCAGTACTTC.

CDR3 bases: TGTGCCAGCAGCCCACAGAGCCTAGAAGCTTTCTTT. It translates to CASSPQSLEAFF. The V gene is TRBV7-9, the J gene TRBJ1-1; D gene unclear. This CDR3 region has 12 residues. Trimming took off 5 bases at V and 8 bases at J, with 12 bases between the two ends. Germline V CDR1 and CDR2: SEHNR, FQNEAQ (reference sequence).

The V gene is TRBV5-1, the J gene TRBJ2-2; 7 nucleotides line up with TRBD1. This CDR3 contains 13 residues. Losses at the gene ends were 7 bases for V and 5 bases for J; bases not matched to a gene: 5. Germline CDR1 and CDR2: SGHRS and YFSETQ. This chain's CDR3 is CASPPQGTGELFF. CDR3 in DNA: TGCGCCAGCCCGCCACAGGGGACCGGGGAGCTGTTTTTT.

The gene calls are TRBV30 and TRBJ1-3; D uncertain. The CDR3 is 15 residues long. Per the germline V gene, CDR1 is GTSNPN and CDR2 is SVGIG (reference sequence). The V and J ends lost 0 bases and 4 bases respectively, with 13 bases between them. For the CDR3, the DNA is TGTGCCTGGAGTGTAATAACCCTATTGGGAAACACCATATATTTT. It yields the protein CAWSVITLLGNTIYF.

The chain carries TRBV2 and TRBJ2-1; tentatively, D is TRBD2 (6 bases). CDR1 SNHLY and CDR2 FYNNEI come from the germline V gene. The CDR3 length is 14 residues. V lost 1 base and J 8 bases, leaving 12 bases between the germline ends. The CDR3 sequence is CASSEGLARDEQFF. The CDR3 nucleotides are TGTGCCAGCAGTGAAGGGCTAGCGAGAGATGAGCAGTTCTTC.

The rearrangement uses TRBV5-6 and TRBJ2-2; D is unclear. V gave up 0 bases and J gave up 1 base, with 7 bases separating them. The CDR3 is made up of 15 amino acids. The germline V gene encodes CDR1 SGHDT and CDR2 YYEEEE. The chain's CDR3 is CASSLGSENTGELFF. CDR3 nucleotides: TGTGCCAGCAGCTTGGGGTCAGAGAACACCGGGGAGCTGTTTTTT.

This chain connects TRBV5-1 to TRBJ2-3, with D possibly being TRBD2 (5 bases). Trimming removed 0 bases from V and 3 bases from J, with 14 bases in between. CDR1 SGHRS and CDR2 YFSETQ come from the germline V gene. The CDR3 contains 16 residues. This CDR3 reads CASSLVARAATDTQYF. The CDR3 DNA follows: TGCGCCAGCAGCTTGGTGGCGCGGGCGGCGACAGATACGCAGTATTTT.

The chain couples TRBV25-1 to TRBJ2-2, with D possibly matching TRBD1 (7 bases). CDR1 and CDR2 (germline): MGHDK, SYGVNS. This CDR3 contains 16 residues. Trimming removed 4 bases at V and 5 bases at J, with 17 bases between. CDR3: CASSGGTVLSTGELFF. In DNA, the CDR3 is TGTGCCAGCAGTGGCGGGACAGTTTTGTCTACCGGGGAGCTGTTTTTT.

The genes are TRBV7-2 and TRBJ2-7; 9 bases line up with TRBD2. The CDR3 length is 17 residues. Germline trimming cut 0 bases from V and 0 bases from J; bases unmatched to any gene: 6. The V gene's germline CDR1 is SGHTA and CDR2 FQGNSA. The CDR3 DNA reads TGTGCCAGCAGCTTAGCGGCACTAGCGGGTATCTCCTACGAGCAGTACTTC. Its protein is CASSLAALAGISYEQYF.

The chain employs TRBV28 and TRBJ2-2; D could derive from TRBD1 or TRBD2 (5 bases each). CDR1 is MDHEN and CDR2 is SYDVKM in the germline V gene. Trimming removed 6 bases from V and 8 bases from J, with 16 bases in between. This CDR3 is built from 14 residues. For the CDR3, the DNA is TGTGCCAGCAGGAACGGGGCACGAAAAGGGGAGCTGTTTTTT. Translation gives CASRNGARKGELFF.

This chain uses TRBV7-3 with TRBJ2-3; D possibly corresponds to TRBD1 (6 bases). Germline CDR1 reads SGHTA; CDR2 reads FQGTGA. The CDR3 extends over 16 amino acids. Trimming left V 5 bases short and J 3 bases short, with 18 bases between. CDR3 region: CASSQGQRLETDTQYF. The DNA of the CDR3 is TGTGCCAGCAGCCAGGGGCAGAGATTGGAGACAGATACGCAGTATTTT.

J is TRBJ2-5 and V is TRBV30, with D unclear. Germline assignment: CDR1 GTSNPN and CDR2 SVGIG (reference sequence). The CDR3 extends over 14 amino acids. The germline V and J ends were trimmed by 0 bases and 5 bases, with 13 bases remaining between them. The CDR3 DNA follows: TGTGCCTGGAGTGTACGGTCTGGGTTGGAGACCCAGTACTTC. Its protein is CAWSVRSGLETQYF. Supplemented by reference TRBV30 and TRBJ2-5, the full variable domain reads SQTIHQWPATLVQPVGSPLSLECTVEGTSNPNLYWYRQAAGRGLQLLFYSVGIGQISSEVPQNLSASRPQDRQFILSSKKLLLSDSGFYLCAWSVRSGLETQYFGPGTRLLVL.

This chain uses TRBV5-1 with TRBJ2-5; 10 nucleotides match TRBD1. Trimming cost V 5 bases and J 5 bases; bases outside gene matches: 12. Germline CDR1 and CDR2: SGHRS and YFSETQ. The CDR3 has 16 amino acids. The CDR3 region has the DNA TGCGCCAGCAGGTCTCTGCGACAGGGGGCAAGTGAGACCCAGTACTTC. Its translation: CASRSLRQGASETQYF.

The V gene is TRBV28, the J gene TRBJ2-1; D may be TRBD1 (5 bases). Germline CDR1 reads MDHEN; CDR2 reads SYDVKM. V dropped 5 bases and J dropped 6 bases, with 20 bases sitting between them. The CDR3 has 16 residues. The CDR3 is CASSPTRQNLGNEQFF. CDR3 DNA sequence: TGTGCCAGCAGTCCGACCAGACAGAATCTAGGCAATGAGCAGTTCTTC.

V usage is TRBV5-1 and J usage is TRBJ2-7, with D perhaps TRBD1 (7 bases). Germline V gene sequence: CDR1 SGHRS, CDR2 YFSETQ. This CDR3 comprises 14 residues. V lost 3 bases and J 5 bases, leaving 15 bases between the germline ends. As DNA, the CDR3 is TGCGCCAGCAGCTCGACAGGAGGGGGCCACGAGCAGTACTTC. The encoded protein is CASSSTGGGHEQYF.

This clone has only one observation. The chain couples TRBV12-5 to TRBJ2-5; D perhaps matches TRBD1 (5 bases). The length of the CDR3 is 12 residues. The V end was cut by 1 base, the J end by 9 bases, with 9 bases between. Germline V lookup: CDR1 LGHNT, CDR2 FRNRAP. The CDR3 spells CASGLGLGAQYF. Written as DNA, the CDR3 is TGTGCTAGTGGTTTGGGGTTAGGGGCCCAGTACTTC.